These T cell receptor beta chains were read from a single sample in a study of T cell responses to AZD1222 COVID-19 vaccine. Clones were read by immunoSEQ multiplex PCR, and TCRdb kept only the in-frame ones, dropping some. The repertoire shows about 140,000 clones; the top ten hold around 2.2%. The material sequenced was peripheral blood. These receptors came from an adult in good health. The CDR3 runs from the conserved cysteine through the conserved F or W. D genes are given only for firm matches.

CDR3aa: CASSLEGGPTNEKLFF
CDR3nt: TGCGCCAGCAGCTTGGAGGGGGGGCCAACTAATGAAAAACTGTTTTTT
d_gene: .
v_gene: TRBV5-1
j_gene: TRBJ1-4

CDR3aa: CASRPLGGGRQPQHF
CDR3nt: TGTGCCAGCAGGCCTCTCGGAGGGGGCCGGCAGCCCCAGCATTTT
d_gene: TRBD1
v_gene: TRBV6-5
j_gene: TRBJ1-5

CDR3aa: CASSPGQGGYTF
CDR3nt: TGTGCCAGCAGCCCCGGACAGGGTGGCTACACCTTC
d_gene: TRBD1
v_gene: TRBV3-1/TRBV3-2
j_gene: TRBJ1-2

CDR3aa: CASSPRTGANTEAFF
CDR3nt: TGCGCCAGCAGCCCCCGGACAGGCGCGAACACTGAAGCTTTCTTT
d_gene: TRBD1
v_gene: TRBV5-1
j_gene: TRBJ1-1

CDR3aa: CASSPFFSTARAQYF
CDR3nt: TGTGCCAGCAGCCCCTTTTTCTCGACAGCCCGGGCCCAGTACTTC
d_gene: .
v_gene: TRBV11-2
j_gene: TRBJ2-5

CDR3aa: CATSHGGRETQYF
CDR3nt: TGTGCCACCAGTCATGGGGGGCGGGAGACCCAGTACTTC
d_gene: .
v_gene: TRBV24-1
j_gene: TRBJ2-5

CDR3aa: CASRLGRRANTGELFF
CDR3nt: TGTGCCAGCCGCCTAGGCAGGCGAGCGAACACCGGGGAGCTGTTTTTT
d_gene: .
v_gene: TRBV27
j_gene: TRBJ2-2

CDR3aa: CASSPGRDHGYTF
CDR3nt: TGTGCCAGTAGTCCCGGGAGGGACCATGGCTACACCTTC
d_gene: .
v_gene: TRBV19
j_gene: TRBJ1-2

CDR3aa: CASSFEALETQYF
CDR3nt: TGTGCCAGCAGTTTCGAAGCGCTAGAGACCCAGTACTTC
d_gene: .
v_gene: TRBV28
j_gene: TRBJ2-5

CDR3aa: CASSTDYGYTF
CDR3nt: TGTGCCAGCAGCACCGATTATGGCTACACCTTC
d_gene: .
v_gene: TRBV12-3/TRBV12-4
j_gene: TRBJ1-2

CDR3aa: CASSLVGYEQYF
CDR3nt: TGTGCCAGCAGCTTAGTCGGATACGAGCAGTACTTC
d_gene: .
v_gene: TRBV7-2
j_gene: TRBJ2-7

CDR3aa: CASSLWTGENSPLHF
CDR3nt: TGCGCCAGCAGCTTGTGGACAGGGGAGAATTCACCCCTCCACTTT
d_gene: TRBD1
v_gene: TRBV5-1
j_gene: TRBJ1-6

CDR3aa: CASSGTGNSPLHF
CDR3nt: TGTGCCTCTTCCGGGACAGGGAATTCACCCCTCCACTTT
d_gene: TRBD1
v_gene: TRBV30
j_gene: TRBJ1-6

CDR3aa: CASIGGRGGNQPQHF
CDR3nt: TGTGCCAGTATAGGGGGGCGCGGAGGCAATCAGCCCCAGCATTTT
d_gene: .
v_gene: TRBV19
j_gene: TRBJ1-5

CDR3aa: CASSPDRHYGYTF
CDR3nt: TGTGCCAGCAGCCCTGACAGACACTATGGCTACACCTTC
d_gene: .
v_gene: TRBV27
j_gene: TRBJ1-2

CDR3aa: CASSASWFTEAFF
CDR3nt: TGTGCCAGCAGCGCCAGTTGGTTTACTGAAGCTTTCTTT
d_gene: .
v_gene: TRBV9
j_gene: TRBJ1-1

CDR3aa: CASSLAGSDEQFF
CDR3nt: TGCGCCAGCAGCTTGGCCGGGTCGGATGAGCAGTTCTTC
d_gene: .
v_gene: TRBV5-1
j_gene: TRBJ2-1

CDR3aa: CAWAPFGWANVLTF
CDR3nt: TGTGCCTGGGCCCCCTTCGGATGGGCCAACGTCCTGACTTTC
d_gene: .
v_gene: TRBV30
j_gene: TRBJ2-6

CDR3aa: CASSLAGAHQETQYF
CDR3nt: TGCGCCAGCAGCTTAGCGGGGGCCCACCAAGAGACCCAGTACTTC
d_gene: TRBD2
v_gene: TRBV5-1
j_gene: TRBJ2-5

CDR3aa: CASSLGVGTEAFF
CDR3nt: TGTGCCAGCAGCCTGGGGGTTGGCACTGAAGCTTTCTTT
d_gene: .
v_gene: TRBV12-3/TRBV12-4
j_gene: TRBJ1-1

CDR3aa: CASSQSQAGYTF
CDR3nt: TGTGCCAGCAGCCAAAGCCAGGCGGGCTACACCTTC
d_gene: .
v_gene: TRBV3-1/TRBV3-2
j_gene: TRBJ1-2

CDR3aa: CASSLAGTGGTKDTQYF
CDR3nt: TGTGCCAGCAGCTTGGCCGGGACAGGGGGCACGAAAGATACGCAGTATTTT
d_gene: TRBD1
v_gene: TRBV5-8
j_gene: TRBJ2-3

CDR3aa: CASSRVGSGGGWETQYF
CDR3nt: TGTGCCAGCAGTCGCGTGGGAAGCGGGGGCGGTTGGGAGACCCAGTACTTC
d_gene: TRBD2
v_gene: TRBV27
j_gene: TRBJ2-5

CDR3aa: CASARAGTGGTEAFF
CDR3nt: TGTGCCAGCGCGAGGGCGGGGACAGGGGGTACTGAAGCTTTCTTT
d_gene: TRBD1
v_gene: TRBV14
j_gene: TRBJ1-1

CDR3aa: CASSLARNRGGELFF
CDR3nt: TGTGCCAGCAGCTTAGCCCGAAATCGCGGGGGGGAGCTGTTTTTT
d_gene: .
v_gene: TRBV7-2
j_gene: TRBJ2-2

CDR3aa: CASSLVGTAPGQETQYF
CDR3nt: TGCGCCAGCAGCTTGGTTGGGACAGCGCCCGGGCAAGAGACCCAGTACTTC
d_gene: TRBD1
v_gene: TRBV5-1
j_gene: TRBJ2-5

CDR3aa: CASSFGTWDRGGSGELFF
CDR3nt: TGTGCCAGCAGCTTCGGGACCTGGGACAGGGGTGGGTCCGGGGAGCTGTTTTTT
d_gene: TRBD1
v_gene: TRBV7-2
j_gene: TRBJ2-2

CDR3aa: CASSRDRVKETQYF
CDR3nt: TGTGCCAGCAGCCGGGACAGAGTAAAAGAGACCCAGTACTTC
d_gene: TRBD1
v_gene: TRBV11-2
j_gene: TRBJ2-5

CDR3aa: CASSLGGMRNQPQHF
CDR3nt: TGCGCCAGCAGCTTGGGGGGGATGCGCAATCAGCCCCAGCATTTT
d_gene: .
v_gene: TRBV5-1
j_gene: TRBJ1-5

CDR3aa: CASRLQSNYGYTF
CDR3nt: TGTGCCAGCAGACTACAGAGCAACTATGGCTACACCTTC
d_gene: .
v_gene: TRBV6-5
j_gene: TRBJ1-2

CDR3aa: CASSLGSGAQFF
CDR3nt: TGTGCCAGCAGCTTAGGTAGCGGGGCGCAGTTCTTC
d_gene: TRBD2
v_gene: TRBV7-6
j_gene: TRBJ2-1

CDR3aa: CASSQHHRSGGAFSYNEQFF
CDR3nt: TGTGCCAGCAGCCAACACCACCGAAGCGGGGGGGCGTTCTCCTACAATGAGCAGTTCTTC
d_gene: TRBD2
v_gene: TRBV3-1/TRBV3-2
j_gene: TRBJ2-1

CDR3aa: CASSLSNTRTGVTNTGELFF
CDR3nt: TGTGCCAGCAGCCTCTCGAATACCCGAACGGGGGTAACGAACACCGGGGAGCTGTTTTTT
d_gene: .
v_gene: TRBV5-8
j_gene: TRBJ2-2

CDR3aa: CASSKRKGGGEQYF
CDR3nt: TGTGCCAGCAGCAAACGTAAAGGAGGGGGCGAGCAGTACTTC
d_gene: .
v_gene: TRBV21-1
j_gene: TRBJ2-7

CDR3aa: CASTRAGAGGENEQFF
CDR3nt: TGTGCCAGCACCCGAGCGGGTGCGGGGGGTGAGAATGAGCAGTTCTTC
d_gene: TRBD2
v_gene: TRBV25-1
j_gene: TRBJ2-1

CDR3aa: CASSPTSFAEKLFF
CDR3nt: TGTGCCAGCAGCCCCACCAGCTTTGCTGAAAAACTGTTTTTT
d_gene: .
v_gene: TRBV3-1/TRBV3-2
j_gene: TRBJ1-4

CDR3aa: CASSSTSGGPYEQYF
CDR3nt: TGTGCCAGCAGCTCGACTAGCGGGGGGCCCTACGAGCAGTACTTC
d_gene: TRBD2
v_gene: TRBV3-1/TRBV3-2
j_gene: TRBJ2-7

CDR3aa: CASRARTVDYGYTF
CDR3nt: TGTGCCAGCAGGGCCCGGACAGTTGACTATGGCTACACCTTC
d_gene: .
v_gene: TRBV28
j_gene: TRBJ1-2

CDR3aa: CASSLRGEGSGNTIYF
CDR3nt: TGTGCCAGCAGTTTAAGGGGGGAGGGGTCTGGAAACACCATATATTTT
d_gene: .
v_gene: TRBV28
j_gene: TRBJ1-3

CDR3aa: CASRGAGETQYF
CDR3nt: TGTGCCAGTAGGGGAGCGGGCGAGACCCAGTACTTC
d_gene: .
v_gene: TRBV19
j_gene: TRBJ2-5

CDR3aa: CASSIPQRLNTEAFF
CDR3nt: TGTGCCAGCAGCATCCCACAGCGCCTGAACACTGAAGCTTTCTTT
d_gene: .
v_gene: TRBV28
j_gene: TRBJ1-1